This T cell receptor beta chain was sequenced in a study of control samples from healthy donors and cancer patients. Clones were sequenced by immunoSEQ multiplex PCR, and TCRdb holds only the in-frame ones, with some missing. The table records 150,000 to 200,000 clones, nearly 96% of them present only once. The table lists this clone with a count of one. This CDR3 comprises 14 residues. V dropped 1 base and J dropped 6 bases, with 13 bases sitting between them. Germline assignment: CDR1 SNHLY and CDR2 FYNNEI. The sample comprised blood. This clonotype was sampled from a woman in her 30s in good health. The rearrangement uses TRBV2 and TRBJ2-7; D possibly uses TRBD1 or TRBD2 (6 bases each). The CDR3 is CASSEGGALGEQYF. The CDR3 bases are TGTGCCAGCAGTGAAGGGGGGGCTCTAGGCGAGCAGTACTTC.